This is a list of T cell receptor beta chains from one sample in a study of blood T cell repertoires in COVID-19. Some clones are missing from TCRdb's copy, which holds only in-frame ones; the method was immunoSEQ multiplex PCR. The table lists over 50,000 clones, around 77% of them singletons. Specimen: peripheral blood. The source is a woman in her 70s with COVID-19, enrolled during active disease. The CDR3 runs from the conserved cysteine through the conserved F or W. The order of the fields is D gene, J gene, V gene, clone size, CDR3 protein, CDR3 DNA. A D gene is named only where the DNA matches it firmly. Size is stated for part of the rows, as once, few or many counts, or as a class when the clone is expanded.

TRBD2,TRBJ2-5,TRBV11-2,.,CASSLGVAGEQETQYF,TGTGCCAGCAGCTTAGGGGTAGCGGGGGAGCAAGAGACCCAGTACTTC
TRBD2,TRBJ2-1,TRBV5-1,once,CASSPTSGGVHEQFF,TGCGCCAGCAGCCCGACTAGCGGGGGGGTACATGAGCAGTTCTTC
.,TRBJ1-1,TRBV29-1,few,CSVSTEAFF,TGCAGCGTGAGCACTGAAGCTTTCTTT
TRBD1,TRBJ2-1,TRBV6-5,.,CASTGQGNNEQFF,TGTGCCAGCACCGGACAGGGGAACAATGAGCAGTTCTTC
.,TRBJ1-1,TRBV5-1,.,CASSLGQGSGPEAFF,TGCGCCAGCAGCTTGGGGCAGGGTAGCGGCCCTGAAGCTTTCTTT
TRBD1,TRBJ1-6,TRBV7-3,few,CASSTTGTGNSPLHF,TGTGCCAGCAGCACCACCGGGACAGGCAATTCACCCCTCCACTTT
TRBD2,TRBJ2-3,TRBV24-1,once,CATSDPGLAGGTDTQYF,TGTGCCACCAGTGATCCAGGACTAGCGGGAGGCACAGATACGCAGTATTTT
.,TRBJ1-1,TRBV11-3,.,CASSFYPPRTGTEREAFF,TGTGCCAGCAGCTTTTACCCCCCCCGTACAGGGACCGAGAGAGAAGCTTTCTTT
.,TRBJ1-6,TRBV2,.,CASSDRTDVYEDNSPLHF,TGTGCCAGCAGTGACCGGACAGATGTATATGAGGATAATTCACCCCTCCACTTT
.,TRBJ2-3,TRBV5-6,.,CASSLLVLTGRSTDTQYF,TGTGCCAGCAGCTTATTAGTATTGACAGGACGTAGCACAGATACGCAGTATTTT
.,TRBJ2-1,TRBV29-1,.,CSVEEVGVVSYNEQFF,TGCAGCGTTGAAGAGGTGGGAGTCGTTTCCTACAATGAGCAGTTCTTC
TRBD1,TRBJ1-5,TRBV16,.,CASSQSQGGVPQHF,TGTGCCAGCAGCCAATCACAGGGGGGGGTGCCCCAGCATTTT
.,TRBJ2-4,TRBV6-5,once,CASSYDLGQGIQYF,TGTGCCAGCAGTTACGATCTGGGACAAGGCATTCAGTACTTC
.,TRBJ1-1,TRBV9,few,CASSVGQSTEAFF,TGTGCCAGCAGCGTAGGACAGTCCACTGAAGCTTTCTTT
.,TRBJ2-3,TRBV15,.,CATSSPSLDTQYF,TGTGCCACCAGCAGCCCTTCCTTGGATACGCAGTATTTT
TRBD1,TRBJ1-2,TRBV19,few,CASSMEGALGYTF,TGTGCCAGTAGTATGGAGGGGGCGCTTGGCTACACCTTC
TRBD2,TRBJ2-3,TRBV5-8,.,CASSTRLAPSTDTQYF,TGTGCCAGCAGCACCCGACTAGCGCCTAGCACAGATACGCAGTATTTT
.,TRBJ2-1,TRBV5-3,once,CARKGPDYNEQFF,TGTGCCAGAAAGGGGCCAGACTACAATGAGCAGTTCTTC
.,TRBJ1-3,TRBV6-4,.,CASSVDRTPGNTIYF,TGTGCCAGCAGTGTAGACAGGACTCCTGGAAACACCATATATTTT
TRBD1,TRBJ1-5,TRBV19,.,CASSIARTGVGPQHF,TGTGCCAGTAGTATAGCTCGGACAGGGGTCGGGCCCCAGCATTTT
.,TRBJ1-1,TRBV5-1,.,CASSLAGGDTEAFF,TGCGCCAGCAGCTTGGCGGGGGGCGATACTGAAGCTTTCTTT
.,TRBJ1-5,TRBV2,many,CANRDYSNQPQHF,TGTGCCAACCGGGATTATAGCAATCAGCCCCAGCATTTT
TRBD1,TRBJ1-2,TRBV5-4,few,CASKSANRGPNYGYTF,TGTGCCAGCAAAAGCGCGAACAGGGGTCCTAACTATGGCTACACCTTC
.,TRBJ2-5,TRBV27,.,CASSLIGSGETQYF,TGTGCCAGCAGTTTAATAGGGAGTGGAGAGACCCAGTACTTC
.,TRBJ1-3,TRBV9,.,CASSVGQTYSGNTIYF,TGTGCCAGCAGCGTAGGACAGACCTACTCTGGAAACACCATATATTTT
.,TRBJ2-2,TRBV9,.,CASSAGGGELFF,TGTGCCAGCAGCGCCGGGGGCGGGGAGCTGTTTTTT
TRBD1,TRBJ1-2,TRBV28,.,CASRIGGGYTF,TGTGCCAGCAGGATAGGGGGCGGGTACACCTTC
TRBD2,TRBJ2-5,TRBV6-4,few,CASSVSGESQETQYF,TGTGCCAGCAGTGTCAGCGGGGAGTCCCAAGAGACCCAGTACTTC
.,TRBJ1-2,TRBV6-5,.,CASSPTGNYGYTF,TGTGCCAGCAGTCCGACAGGAAACTATGGCTACACCTTC
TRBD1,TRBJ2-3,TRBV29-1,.,CSVAGQGAPDTQYF,TGCAGCGTTGCGGGACAGGGGGCACCAGATACGCAGTATTTT
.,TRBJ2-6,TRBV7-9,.,CASSQLLPGANVLTF,TGTGCCAGCAGCCAACTCCTTCCTGGGGCCAACGTCCTGACTTTC
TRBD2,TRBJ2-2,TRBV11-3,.,CASSLAGLGVSGRAGELFF,TGTGCCAGCAGCTTAGCTGGACTGGGGGTTAGCGGGAGGGCCGGGGAGCTGTTTTTT
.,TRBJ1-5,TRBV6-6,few,CASSYRRGEGNQPQHF,TGTGCCAGCAGTTACAGGCGGGGCGAAGGCAATCAGCCCCAGCATTTT
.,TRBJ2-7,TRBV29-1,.,CSVSHATEGLLEQYF,TGCAGCGTTTCACACGCGACGGAGGGTCTCCTCGAGCAGTACTTC
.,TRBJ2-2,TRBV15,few,CATSRGGNDGGELFF,TGTGCCACCAGCAGAGGAGGAAATGATGGCGGGGAGCTGTTTTTT
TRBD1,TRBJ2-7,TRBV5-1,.,CASSSLQRQGSGEQYF,TGCGCCAGCAGCTCATTGCAAAGACAGGGGTCAGGAGAGCAGTACTTC
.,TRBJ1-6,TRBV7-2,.,CASSLWAGNSPLHF,TGTGCCAGCAGCTTATGGGCAGGAAATTCACCCCTCCACTTT
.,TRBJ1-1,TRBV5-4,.,CASSLTVNTEAFF,TGTGCCAGCAGCCTTACAGTGAACACTGAAGCTTTCTTT